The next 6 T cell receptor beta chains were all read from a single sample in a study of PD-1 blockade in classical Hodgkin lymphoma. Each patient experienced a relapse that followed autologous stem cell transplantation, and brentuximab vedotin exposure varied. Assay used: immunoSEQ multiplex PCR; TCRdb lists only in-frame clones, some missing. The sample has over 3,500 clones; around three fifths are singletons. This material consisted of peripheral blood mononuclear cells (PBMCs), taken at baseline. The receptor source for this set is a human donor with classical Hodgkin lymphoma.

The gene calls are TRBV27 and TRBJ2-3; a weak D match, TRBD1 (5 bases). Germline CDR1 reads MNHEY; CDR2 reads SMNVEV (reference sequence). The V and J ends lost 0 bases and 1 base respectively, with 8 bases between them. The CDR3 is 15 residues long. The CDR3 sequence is CASSLSGAGTDTQYF. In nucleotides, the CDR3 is TGTGCCAGCAGTTTATCAGGGGCCGGCACAGATACGCAGTATTTT.

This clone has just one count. CDR3 sequence reads: CASSEGASATNEKLFF. The CDR3, as DNA: TGTGCCAGCTCGGAGGGGGCCTCTGCAACTAATGAAAAACTGTTTTTT. The chain couples TRBV2 to TRBJ1-4; 7 positions agree with TRBD1. Trimming took 8 bases from V and 0 from J; bases not matched to a gene: 9. Germline CDR1 SNHLY, CDR2 FYNNEI. The length of the CDR3 is 16 residues.

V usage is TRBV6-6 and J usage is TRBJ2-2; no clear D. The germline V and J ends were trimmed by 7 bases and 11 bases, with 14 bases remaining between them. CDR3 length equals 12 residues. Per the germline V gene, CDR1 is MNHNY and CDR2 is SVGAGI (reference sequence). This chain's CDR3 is CASTALYGELFF. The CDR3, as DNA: TGTGCCAGCACGGCCCTTTATGGCGAGCTGTTTTTT.

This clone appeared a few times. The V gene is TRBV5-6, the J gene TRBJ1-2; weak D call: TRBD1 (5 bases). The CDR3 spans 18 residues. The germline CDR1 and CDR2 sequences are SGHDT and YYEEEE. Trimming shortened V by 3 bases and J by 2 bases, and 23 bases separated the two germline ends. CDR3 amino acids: CASSSRFPRDGPNYGYTF. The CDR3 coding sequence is TGTGCCAGCAGCTCCCGATTTCCCCGGGACGGCCCAAACTATGGCTACACCTTC. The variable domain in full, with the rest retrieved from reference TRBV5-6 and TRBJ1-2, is DAGVTQSPTHLIKTRGQQVTLRCSPKSGHDTVSWYQQALGQGPQFIFQYYEEEERQRGNFPDRFSGHQFPNYSSELNVNALLLGDSALYLCASSSRFPRDGPNYGYTFGSGTRLTVV.

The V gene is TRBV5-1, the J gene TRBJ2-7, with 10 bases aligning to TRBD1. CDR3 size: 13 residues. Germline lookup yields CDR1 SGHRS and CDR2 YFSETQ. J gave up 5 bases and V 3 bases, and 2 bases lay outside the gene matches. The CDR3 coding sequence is TGCGCCAGCAGCTGGGACAGGGGTAACGAGCAGTACTTC. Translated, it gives CASSWDRGNEQYF.

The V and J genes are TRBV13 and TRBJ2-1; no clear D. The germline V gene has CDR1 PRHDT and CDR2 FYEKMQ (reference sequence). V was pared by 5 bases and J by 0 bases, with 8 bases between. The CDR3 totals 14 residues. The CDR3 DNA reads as TGTGCCAGCAGCCGCTTGTACTCCTACAATGAGCAGTTCTTC. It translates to CASSRLYSYNEQFF.